Detailed here is one T cell receptor (beta chain). This entry belongs to a study of cytotoxic CD8 clonotypes in ibrutinib-treated CLL. Study in general: The patient breakdown showed fewer than twelve relapsed/refractory and more than 14 treatment-naive cases, with 17 to 18 IGHV unmutated.

Sequencing used immunoSEQ multiplex PCR; TCRdb keeps in-frame clones, though not all of them. The table lists over 100,000 clones, approximately 58% of them singletons. PBMCs that had been cryopreserved were the source of 1.5 to 2 micrograms of genomic DNA for TCR beta libraries. The CDR3 runs to 17 residues. The trim removed 4 bases at V and 0 bases at J, leaving 6 bases unmatched. Germline CDR1 is MNHNS and CDR2 is SASEGT. The TCR originated in a human donor with chronic lymphocytic leukemia. V and J are TRBV6-1 and TRBJ1-3; 10 bases are shared with TRBD1. Sequenced here: PBMCs, sampled after 24 months of ibrutinib treatment. DNA for the CDR3: TGTGCCAGCAGTGCCCGGGACAGGGGCCGCTCTGGAAACACCATATATTTT. The encoded protein is CASSARDRGRSGNTIYF.